Below are 16 T cell receptor beta chains sequenced from a single sample in a study of shared clonotypes between healthy human individuals. CD45RO-negative CD8 cells positively selected for CCR7 made up the naive population, which excluded terminally differentiated effector memory CD45RA+ cells. Repertoires were generated with immunoSEQ multiplex PCR, while TCRdb's copy carries only in-frame clones and drops some. The sample carries millions of clones, approximately 94% recorded once. Source material: naive CD8+ T cells from PBMCs. All receptors derive from a man aged 18 to 29 in good health. Some clones in this sample may be carry-over from other donors' samples.

The genes are TRBV6-5 and TRBJ2-7, with D unclear. CDR3 length: 12 amino acids. V was trimmed by 6 bases and J by 3 bases, leaving 9 bases between them. Germline V gene sequence: CDR1 MNHEY, CDR2 SVGAGI. The CDR3, as DNA: TGTGCCAGCAGCCCAGGCTTCTACGAGCAGTACTTC. As protein: CASSPGFYEQYF.

Note on this clone: The junction and the germline gene differ at one end; a read error may be behind it. The chain carries TRBV7-9 and TRBJ1-5; possible D gene TRBD1, 5 bases. The CDR3 length is 17 residues. The germline gives CDR1 SEHNR, CDR2 FQNEAQ (reference sequence). CDR3 sequence (DNA): TGTGCCAGCAGCTTAGCGGAAGGGGAGAGAGGCAATCAGCCCCGGCATTTT. It yields the protein CASSLAEGERGNQPRHF. The full variable domain, completed using reference TRBV7-9 and TRBJ1-5, is DTGVSQNPRHKITKRGQNVTFRCDPISEHNRLYWYRQTLGQGPEFLTYFQNEAQLEKSRLLSDRFSAERPKGSFSTLEIQRTEQGDSAMYLCASSLAEGERGNQPRHFGDGTRLSIL.

The CDR3 bases are TGTGCCAGCAGTAACTTACAGGACGACGGGGGCTACACCTTC. This encodes CASSNLQDDGGYTF. The V gene is TRBV5-5, the J gene TRBJ1-2; tentatively, D is TRBD1 (5 bases). CDR3 length equals 14 residues. Per the germline V gene, CDR1 is SGHKS and CDR2 is YYEKEE (reference sequence). Trimming removed 5 bases at V and 8 bases at J, with 19 bases between.

A word on this clone: The sample holds other DNA sequences that translate to the same CDR3. This chain uses TRBV9 with TRBJ1-1, with D perhaps TRBD1 (5 bases). In germline, CDR1 is SGDLS, CDR2 YYNGEE. This CDR3 is 13 amino acids long. V lost 4 bases to trimming and J lost 5 bases, with 12 bases between them. CDR3 loop: CASSPLGGTEAFF. The CDR3 coding sequence is TGTGCCAGCAGCCCCCTGGGGGGAACTGAAGCTTTCTTT. Variable domain in full (rest from reference TRBV9 and TRBJ1-1): DSGVTQTPKHLITATGQRVTLRCSPRSGDLSVYWYQQSLDQGLQFLIQYYNGEERAKGNILERFSAQQFPDLHSELNLSSLELGDSALYFCASSPLGGTEAFFGQGTRLTVV.

V and J are TRBV6-6 and TRBJ2-7; no firm D call. The CDR3 consists of 14 residues. Per germline, CDR1 MNHNY and CDR2 SVGAGI (reference sequence). Trimming left V 2 bases short and J 4 bases short, with 12 bases between. The DNA for the CDR3 is TGTGCCAGCAGTTACGCTCCGGCTCGGTACGAGCAGTACTTC. The encoded protein is CASSYAPARYEQYF.

This sequence joins TRBV27 and TRBJ2-7; D might be TRBD1 or TRBD2, each matching 7 bases. Germline V gene lookup returns CDR1 MNHEY and CDR2 SMNVEV (reference sequence). V shed 5 bases and J shed 2 bases, with 19 bases lying between them. The CDR3 is made up of 16 amino acids. CDR3 in amino acids: CASSPSRGDSPYEQYF. The CDR3 region has the DNA TGTGCCAGCAGTCCCTCCCGGGGGGACAGCCCCTACGAGCAGTACTTC.

The V and J genes are TRBV10-3 and TRBJ2-5; maybe TRBD1 (5 bases). This CDR3 is 15 amino acids long. Trimming left V 6 bases short and J 1 base short, with 15 bases between. Germline lookup yields CDR1 ENHRY and CDR2 SYGVKD. CDR3 bases: TGTGCCATCAGCCCGACAGACAGTGGCCAAGAGACCCAGTACTTC. This codes for CAISPTDSGQETQYF.

This sequence joins TRBV28 and TRBJ2-7; D is perhaps TRBD1 (6 bases). V was clipped by 2 bases and J by 2 bases, with 16 bases between them. The CDR3 spans 16 residues. Germline values: CDR1 MDHEN, CDR2 SYDVKM. This CDR3 reads CASSLKARGSPYEQYF. The CDR3 DNA reads TGTGCCAGCAGTTTAAAGGCCAGGGGATCCCCCTACGAGCAGTACTTC.

The chain couples TRBV27 to TRBJ1-6, with a tentative D call TRBD1 (5 bases). The CDR3 consists of 15 residues. Trimming took off 8 bases at V and 6 bases at J, with 17 bases between the two ends. Per germline, CDR1 MNHEY and CDR2 SMNVEV (reference sequence). CDR3 residues: CASLREVGLNSPLHF. The DNA of the CDR3 is TGTGCCAGCTTAAGGGAAGTGGGACTTAATTCACCCCTCCACTTT.

The chain is built from TRBV4-3 and TRBJ1-1, with unresolved D. The CDR3 totals 14 residues. V dropped 5 bases and J dropped 5 bases, with 15 bases sitting between them. Germline V gives CDR1 LGHNA, CDR2 YSLEER. Here the CDR3 reads CASSSRTLLTEAFF. The CDR3 DNA reads TGCGCCAGCAGCTCCCGGACGCTTCTGACTGAAGCTTTCTTT.

This clone was counted between two and nine times. The CDR3 loop reads CASSLSSGSYEQYF. CDR3 DNA: TGTGCCAGCAGCTTATCTAGCGGGAGTTACGAGCAGTACTTC. This sequence joins TRBV7-6 and TRBJ2-7; TRBD2 matches at 10 bases. Germline V CDR1 and CDR2: SGHVS, FNYEAQ. The junction had 2 bases not matched to a gene; V was cut back by 2 bases and J by 4 bases. The CDR3 sequence is 14 residues long.

The rearrangement links TRBV11-1 to TRBJ2-3, with no clear D. Germline V gives CDR1 SGHAT, CDR2 FQDESV (reference sequence). The CDR3 consists of 12 residues. V dropped 1 base and J dropped 9 bases, with 8 bases sitting between them. CDR3 amino acids: CASSLETRTQYF. The CDR3 DNA follows: TGTGCCAGCAGCTTAGAGACAAGGACGCAGTATTTT.

This clone is a singleton in its sample. J is TRBJ2-3 and V is TRBV5-5; D is unresolved. This CDR3 spans 15 amino acids. Trimming removed 0 bases from V and 2 bases from J, with 10 bases in between. The germline V gene encodes CDR1 SGHKS and CDR2 YYEKEE (reference sequence). This chain's CDR3 is CASSLGLSITDTQYF. The CDR3, as DNA: TGTGCCAGCAGCTTGGGACTTTCAATCACAGATACGCAGTATTTT.

This chain uses TRBV6-5 with TRBJ1-1; D is perhaps TRBD1 (6 bases). The CDR3 spans 15 residues. In germline, CDR1 is MNHEY, CDR2 SVGAGI. The germline V and J ends were trimmed by 6 bases and 5 bases, with 19 bases remaining between them. In DNA form, the CDR3 reads TGTGCCAGCAGATCGCGGGGAGGGGGTGGGACTGAAGCTTTCTTT. Amino acid sequence: CASRSRGGGGTEAFF.

The V and J genes are TRBV2 and TRBJ2-7; D assignment may be TRBD1 or TRBD2 (6 bases each). Per the germline V gene, CDR1 is SNHLY and CDR2 is FYNNEI. V was cut by 10 bases and J by 6 bases, with 22 bases left in between. The CDR3 consists of 14 residues. The CDR3, as DNA: TGTGCCATTACGGGGGCAGCCGACGCTCGCGAGCAGTACTTC. It encodes CAITGAADAREQYF.

The chain has TRBV28 and TRBJ1-3; 10 bases fit TRBD1. The CDR3 runs to 13 residues. V lost 4 bases, J lost 8 bases, and 2 bases stayed unmatched. The germline V gene has CDR1 MDHEN and CDR2 SYDVKM. CDR3 protein: CASSSGQGDTIYF. The CDR3 nucleotides read TGTGCCAGCAGTTCCGGACAGGGGGACACCATATATTTT.